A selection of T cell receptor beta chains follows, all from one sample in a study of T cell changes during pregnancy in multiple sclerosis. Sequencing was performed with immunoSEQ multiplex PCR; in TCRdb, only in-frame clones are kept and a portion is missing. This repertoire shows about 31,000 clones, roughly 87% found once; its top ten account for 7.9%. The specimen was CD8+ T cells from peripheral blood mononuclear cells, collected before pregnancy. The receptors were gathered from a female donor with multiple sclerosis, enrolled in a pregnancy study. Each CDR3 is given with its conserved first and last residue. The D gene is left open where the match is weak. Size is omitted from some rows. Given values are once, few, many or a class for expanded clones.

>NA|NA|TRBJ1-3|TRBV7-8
TGTGCCAGCAGCTTAGCCGACACCCTTGGAAACACCATATATTTT
CASSLADTLGNTIYF
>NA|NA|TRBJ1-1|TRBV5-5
TGTGCCAGCAGCTTAACAGGGAACACTGAAGCTTTCTTT
CASSLTGNTEAFF
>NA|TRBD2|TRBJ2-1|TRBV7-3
TGTGCCAGCAGCTTCGGACTAGCGGGGGAGGTTGAGCAGTTCTTC
CASSFGLAGEVEQFF
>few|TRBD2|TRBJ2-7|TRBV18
TGTGCCAGCTCAGGTAGCGGGGCGCCACCCGAGCAGTACTTC
CASSGSGAPPEQYF
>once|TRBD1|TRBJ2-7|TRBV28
TGTGCCAGCAGTCACCGGGACAGGGGCACAAGCTACGAGCAGTACTTC
CASSHRDRGTSYEQYF
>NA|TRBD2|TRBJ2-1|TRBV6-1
TGTGCCAGCAGTGGCTCTAGCGGGAGCTACAATGAGCAGTTCTTC
CASSGSSGSYNEQFF
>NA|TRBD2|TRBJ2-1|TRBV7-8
TGTGCCAGCAGCTTAGTTAGGGCGGGAGGTGAGCAGTTCTTC
CASSLVRAGGEQFF
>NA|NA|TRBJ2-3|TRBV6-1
TGTGCCAGCAGTGAAACGAGTAAGGGGGTGAGCACAGATACGCAGTATTTT
CASSETSKGVSTDTQYF
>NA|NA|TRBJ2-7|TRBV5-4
TGTGCCAGCAGCGGGGACATCTACTACGAGCAGTACTTC
CASSGDIYYEQYF
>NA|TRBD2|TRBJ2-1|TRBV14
TGTGCCAGCAGTCGAGGGCCTAGCGGGAGTTTCCATGAGCAGTTCTTC
CASSRGPSGSFHEQFF
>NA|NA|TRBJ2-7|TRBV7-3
TGTGCCAGCAGCTTATCCCATCCGGGCGAGCAGTACTTC
CASSLSHPGEQYF
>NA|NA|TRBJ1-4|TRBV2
TGTGCCAGCAGGGGACTGCAGGGAAGTGATCGCGAAAAACTGTTTTTT
CASRGLQGSDREKLFF
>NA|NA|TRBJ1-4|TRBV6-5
TGTGCCAGCAGTTACGTGGCAGGGGAAAAACTGTTTTTT
CASSYVAGEKLFF
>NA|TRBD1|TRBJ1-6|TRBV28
TGTGCCAGCAGTTTAATGGCGGGACAGGGGGGATATAATTCACCCCTCCACTTT
CASSLMAGQGGYNSPLHF
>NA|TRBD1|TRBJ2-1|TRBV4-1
TGCGCCAGCAGCCCGAGGACAGGGGCCTACAATGAGCAGTTCTTC
CASSPRTGAYNEQFF
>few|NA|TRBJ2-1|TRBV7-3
TGTGCCAGCAGCTTACTTCCTGGGGGCGCGGATGAGCAGTTCTTC
CASSLLPGGADEQFF
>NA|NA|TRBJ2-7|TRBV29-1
TGCAGCGTTGAAGATGCGATGAGCCACCCGAGCGAGCAGTACTTC
CSVEDAMSHPSEQYF
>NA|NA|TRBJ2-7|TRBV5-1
TGCGCCAGCAGCTTGGAACAAGGAGGGGACGAGCAGTACTTC
CASSLEQGGDEQYF
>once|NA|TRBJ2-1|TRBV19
TGTGCCAGTAGTATAGATTTGGACAGCTACAATGAGCAGTTCTTC
CASSIDLDSYNEQFF
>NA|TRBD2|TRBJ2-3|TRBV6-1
TGTGCCAGCAGTGAAGGTTCGGGTAGCGGGGGCACAGATACGCAGTATTTT
CASSEGSGSGGTDTQYF
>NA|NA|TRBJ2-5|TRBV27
TGTGCCAGCAGTCCGGGACTGTGGTGGGACCAAGAGACCCAGTACTTC
CASSPGLWWDQETQYF
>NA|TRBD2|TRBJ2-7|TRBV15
TGTGCCACCAGCGAGGGGACTAGCGGGGCCTCCTACGAGCAGTACTTC
CATSEGTSGASYEQYF
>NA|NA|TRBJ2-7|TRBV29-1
TGCAGCGTACAACCCTTGAACCGCTACGAGCAGTACTTC
CSVQPLNRYEQYF
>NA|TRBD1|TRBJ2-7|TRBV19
TGTGCCAGTAGTTCGGACAGGGTAAGCTCCTACGAGCAGTACTTC
CASSSDRVSSYEQYF
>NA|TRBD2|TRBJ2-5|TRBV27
TGTGCCAGCGGTATGAGTAGCGGGAGGGGAGAGACCCAGTACTTC
CASGMSSGRGETQYF
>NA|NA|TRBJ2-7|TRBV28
TGTGCCAGCAGTCCTCCGCTCCGGGACTACGAGCAGTACTTC
CASSPPLRDYEQYF
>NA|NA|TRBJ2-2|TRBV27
TGTGCCAGCAGTTCCGGACACCAAGGGACCGGGGAGCTGTTTTTT
CASSSGHQGTGELFF
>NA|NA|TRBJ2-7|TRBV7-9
TGTGCCAGCAGCAACGCGCCCTCCGACGAGCAGTACTTC
CASSNAPSDEQYF
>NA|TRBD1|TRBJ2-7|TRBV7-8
TGTGCCAGCAGCTTCGGGACAGATCAGTACTTC
CASSFGTDQYF
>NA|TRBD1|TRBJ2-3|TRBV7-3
TGTGCCAGCAGCTTAAGACAGGGGGGGACAGATACGCAGTATTTT
CASSLRQGGTDTQYF
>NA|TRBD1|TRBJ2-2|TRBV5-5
TGTGCCAGCAGCTTAATACCGGGACAGTGGAACACCGGGGAGCTGTTTTTT
CASSLIPGQWNTGELFF
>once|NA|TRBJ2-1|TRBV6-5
TGTGCCAGCAGTTACTCGAGATACAATGAGCAGTTCTTC
CASSYSRYNEQFF
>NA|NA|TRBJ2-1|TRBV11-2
TGTGCCAGCAGCTTAATAGGGGACTACAATGAGCAGTTCTTC
CASSLIGDYNEQFF
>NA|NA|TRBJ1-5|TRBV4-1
TGCGCCAGCAGCCAAGCTCAGAATCAGCCCCAGCATTTT
CASSQAQNQPQHF
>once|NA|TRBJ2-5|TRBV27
TGTGCCAGCAGTTTATCACTAGCAGAGACCCAGTACTTC
CASSLSLAETQYF
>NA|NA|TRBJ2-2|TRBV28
TGTGCCAGCAGTCCGCAGGGTGGTGGCCTGGCCGGGGAGCTGTTTTTT
CASSPQGGGLAGELFF
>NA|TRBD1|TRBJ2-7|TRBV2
TGTGCCAGCTTCTCGGGACAGGGTAGCCACGAGCAGTACTTC
CASFSGQGSHEQYF
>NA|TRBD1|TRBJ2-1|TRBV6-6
TGTGCCAGCCACCGGGACAGGGGTTTACATGAGCAGTTCTTC
CASHRDRGLHEQFF
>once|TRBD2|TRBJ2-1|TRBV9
TGTGCCAGCACCTCTAGCGGGAGTAGGGATGAGCAGTTCTTC
CASTSSGSRDEQFF
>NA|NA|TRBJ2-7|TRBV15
TGTGCCACCAGCAGAGCGGAGGGAGGCGAGCAGTACTTC
CATSRAEGGEQYF